Below, one T cell receptor beta chain is given with its context. What it binds is not known. This entry belongs to a study of shared clonotypes between healthy human individuals. Trimming cost V 0 bases and J 11 bases; bases outside gene matches: 12. This CDR3 region has 16 residues. CDR1 and CDR2 from the germline V gene are GTSNPN and SVGIG (reference sequence). TCRdb keeps only in-frame clones here, not all; method: immunoSEQ multiplex PCR. The profile shows 950,000 to 1,100,000 clones, about 75% of them singletons. The study's findings and limits: It was the non-shared clonotypes that had lower generation probabilities than clonotypes shared by all four donors.

The TCR was taken from a man aged 18 to 35 in good health. The rearrangement links TRBV30 to TRBJ2-1; 11 nucleotides match TRBD1. Sequenced: memory CD4+ T cells sorted from blood. Subset reported: CD45RA-negative fraction. The CDR3 here is CAWSVLRGQGAVKQFF. The CDR3 nucleotides are TGTGCCTGGAGTGTACTTCGTGGACAGGGGGCCGTAAAGCAGTTCTTC.